What follows is one T cell receptor (beta chain) and its context. The same CDR3 can be traced to other DNA sequences in this sample. From germline, CDR1 is MNHEY and CDR2 SVGAGI. This CDR3 contains 15 residues. V lost 2 bases to trimming and J lost 6 bases; unmatched junction nucleotides: 4. These data come from a study of blood T cell repertoires in COVID-19. In the study overall: PBMCs, B-cell-depleted T cells, or T cells provided the cDNA or gDNA that made up the material.

Authors' analysis steps: Reference gene primer amplification gave nucleated cell count estimates. Profiled with immunoSEQ multiplex PCR; TCRdb holds only in-frame clones, not every one. V and J calls and clone size follow that table, whereas D and trimming were derived from the DNA. The top ten hold 3.5% of the sample, which has some 83,000 clones, 84% seen once. This clonotype was obtained from a man aged 50-59 years with acute or convalescent COVID-19. The V call is TRBV6-5, the J call TRBJ1-6; 7 positions match TRBD1. Input material: peripheral blood. CDR3 loop: CASSYLQGSNSPLHF. The CDR3 DNA follows: TGTGCCAGCAGTTACCTACAGGGGAGTAATTCACCCCTCCACTTT.